The 28 T cell receptor beta chains below all came from one sample that was sequenced in a study of T cells after yellow fever vaccination. MiXCR was run by TCRdb on the 5' RACE reads, yielding one entry per CDR3 protein. Of more than 65,000 distinct CDR3 sequences in the sample, 5.5% to 7.5% were seen once. Sequencing used CD4+ T cells sorted from PBMCs, obtained around 15 days after the first yellow fever vaccination. These receptors came from a young man who received the YFV17D yellow fever vaccine.

This clonotype was found many times. The chain recombines TRBV10-3 with TRBJ2-5; D possibly corresponds to TRBD1 (5 bases). This CDR3 comprises 14 residues. Germline values: CDR1 ENHRY, CDR2 SYGVKD. Trimming pared 0 bases from V and 4 bases from J, leaving 9 bases between. The CDR3, as DNA: TGTGCCATCAGTGAGTCGGTGCAGGGAGAGACCCAGTACTTC. Translation: CAISESVQGETQYF.

This clonotype was seen at least ten times. The chain carries TRBV5-1 and TRBJ1-4, with D uncertain. CDR3 length equals 14 residues. V lost 2 bases and J 5 bases, leaving 10 bases between the germline ends. Germline V gene lookup returns CDR1 SGHRS and CDR2 YFSETQ. CDR3 bases: TGCGCCAGCAGCTTCAGTTTTGGGAATGAAAAACTGTTTTTT. Translation gives CASSFSFGNEKLFF.

This clonotype was counted at least ten times. The rearrangement joins TRBV20-1 to TRBJ2-4; no reliable D call. Germline V gene data show CDR1 as DFQATT and CDR2 as SNEGSKA (reference sequence). V dropped 0 bases and J dropped 0 bases, with 12 bases sitting between them. This CDR3 is 16 amino acids long. CDR3 coding DNA: TGCAGTGCTAGAGATGGAATGGTCGTAGCCAAAAACATTCAGTACTTC. Its translation is CSARDGMVVAKNIQYF.

In this sample, this clonotype turned up many times. The rearrangement uses TRBV7-2 and TRBJ1-2; perhaps TRBD1 as D (5 bases). Germline values: CDR1 SGHTA, CDR2 FQGNSA. This CDR3 is 14 amino acids long. V shed 5 bases and J shed 8 bases, with 18 bases lying between them. The CDR3 coding sequence is TGTGCCAGCAGCCCCAGACAGCCTACTTCCGGCTACACCTTC. It is translated as CASSPRQPTSGYTF.

Concerning this clonotype itself: This may be a read error: a much more frequent sequence differs by one nucleotide. The chain uses TRBV7-3 and TRBJ2-1; D uncertain. Germline lookup yields CDR1 SGHTA and CDR2 FQGTGA. This CDR3 has 13 residues. The CDR3 loop is CAGSSGPGNEQFF. The CDR3 bases are TGTGCCGGCAGCTCCGGTCCCGGGAATGAGCAGTTCTTC.

This clonotype came up many times. The V and J genes are TRBV20-1 and TRBJ2-1, with D perhaps matching TRBD1 (6 bases). CDR1 is DFQATT, CDR2 SNEGSKA, per germline (reference sequence). The ends were cut back, 5 bases at V and 5 bases at J, with 19 bases in the middle. This CDR3 spans 15 amino acids. The CDR3 DNA reads as TGCAGTGCTGCAAATGACAGGAGGACAAACAATGAGCAGTTCTTC. It specifies CSAANDRRTNNEQFF.

This clonotype was seen ten or more times. The V call is TRBV5-1, the J call TRBJ1-2; no clear D gene. Trimming removed 0 bases from V and 4 bases from J, with 4 bases in between. The CDR3 has 12 residues. Per germline, CDR1 SGHRS and CDR2 YFSETQ. This CDR3 is CASSLDIYGYTF. The CDR3 nucleotides are TGCGCCAGCAGCTTGGATATCTATGGCTACACCTTC.

There are many counts of this clonotype. CDR3 loop: CASSRQGNTGELFF. CDR3 sequence (DNA): TGTGCCAGCAGCCGACAGGGGAACACCGGGGAGCTGTTTTTT. The chain recombines TRBV5-4 with TRBJ2-2; 7 positions agree with TRBD1. CDR1 SGHNT and CDR2 YYREEE come from the germline V gene (reference sequence). V shed 4 bases and J 1 base; nucleotides not matched to a gene: 1. There are 14 residues in the CDR3.

This clonotype was picked up many times. The chain employs TRBV7-2 and TRBJ2-5, with D possibly called TRBD1 or TRBD2 (5 bases each). The V and J ends lost 2 bases and 5 bases respectively, with 15 bases between them. CDR3 length: 15 residues. In germline, CDR1 is SGHTA, CDR2 FQGNSA. CDR3 sequence: CASSLSRGEGETQYF. The CDR3 DNA sequence: TGTGCCAGCAGCTTAAGTCGAGGGGAAGGGGAGACCCAGTACTTC.

This clonotype was observed many times. The chain recombines TRBV3-1 with TRBJ1-5; D remains ambiguous. From germline, CDR1 is LGHDT and CDR2 YNNKEL (reference sequence). The CDR3 covers 14 residues. V was cut by 0 bases and J by 5 bases, with 8 bases left in between. The CDR3 sequence is CASSQDVWYQPQHF. DNA for the CDR3: TGTGCCAGCAGCCAAGACGTCTGGTATCAGCCCCAGCATTTT.

This clonotype appeared many times. This rearrangement joins TRBV6-1 to TRBJ2-1; the D is unclear. V gave up 2 bases and J gave up 7 bases, with 6 bases separating them. This CDR3 comprises 12 residues. CDR1 and CDR2 from the germline V gene are MNHNS and SASEGT. In nucleotides, the CDR3 is TGTGCCAGCAGTGAAACCTGGAATGAGCAGTTCTTC. Its protein is CASSETWNEQFF.

The table lists this clonotype with many counts. The rearrangement joins TRBV18 to TRBJ2-7; no reliable D call. The CDR3 covers 14 residues. Germline loops: CDR1 KGHSH, CDR2 LQKENI. V was shortened by 2 bases and J by 4 bases, with 12 bases between the two germline ends. CDR3 in DNA: TGTGCCAGCTCACCAGGTGAGGAGTCGTACGAGCAGTACTTC. Amino acid sequence: CASSPGEESYEQYF. The full variable domain, in which reference TRBV18 and TRBJ2-7 provide the parts outside the CDR3, is NAGVMQNPRHLVRRRGQEARLRCSPMKGHSHVYWYRQLPEEGLKFMVYLQKENIIDESGMPKERFSAEFPKEGPSILRIQQVVRGDSAAYFCASSPGEESYEQYFGPGTRLTVT.

This clonotype occurred many times. The chain carries TRBV7-3 and TRBJ2-1; the match to TRBD2 covers 15 bases. With 4 bases clipped from V and 7 bases from J, the junction kept 8 bases outside the gene matches. The CDR3 has 17 residues. CDR1 is SGHTA, CDR2 FQGTGA, per germline. CDR3 sequence (DNA): TGTGCCAGCAGCTGGACCGGACTAGCGGGGGGGCAAAATGAGCAGTTCTTC. This codes for CASSWTGLAGGQNEQFF.

This clonotype has ten or more counts. The junction departs from germline at one end; a sequencing error may be responsible. V gene TRBV7-7 combines with J gene TRBJ2-1; 7 positions agree with TRBD1. This CDR3 region has 13 residues. CDR1 and CDR2 (germline): SSHAT, FNYEAQ (reference sequence). CDR3: CASSLDPGGEQFF. The CDR3 DNA follows: TGTGCTAGCAGCTTAGATCCAGGGGGTGAGCAGTTCTTC.

This clonotype was picked up many times. The V call is TRBV6-6, the J call TRBJ1-1; TRBD1 might be the D (6 bases). Germline loops: CDR1 MNHNY, CDR2 SVGAGI (reference sequence). CDR3 length: 16 amino acids. Trimming removed 6 bases from V and 1 base from J, with 18 bases in between. The CDR3 sequence is CASSGEDQGGNTEAFF. DNA of the CDR3: TGTGCCAGCAGCGGAGAAGACCAAGGGGGGAACACTGAAGCTTTCTTT.

This clonotype was observed many times. The chain uses TRBV28 and TRBJ2-7; 12 positions match TRBD2. CDR3 size: 15 residues. The junction had 7 bases not matched to a gene; V was cut back by 6 bases and J by 4 bases. CDR1 MDHEN and CDR2 SYDVKM come from the germline V gene. The CDR3 DNA reads as TGTGCCAGCAGGCCGACTAGCGGGGGACGGTACGAGCAGTACTTC. This gives the protein CASRPTSGGRYEQYF.

This clonotype was observed at least ten times. This chain connects TRBV7-2 to TRBJ1-2; 7 bases match TRBD1. The V gene's germline CDR1 is SGHTA and CDR2 FQGNSA. This CDR3 is built from 12 residues. V shed 2 bases and J 7 bases; nucleotides not matched to a gene: 1. This CDR3 is CASSLTGAGYTF. CDR3 DNA: TGTGCCAGCAGCTTAACAGGGGCTGGCTACACCTTC.

This clonotype has ten or more counts. The rearrangement links TRBV11-2 to TRBJ2-1; 7 bases fit TRBD2. The CDR3 has 18 residues. Looked up from germline, CDR1 is SGHAT and CDR2 is FQNNGV. V dropped 0 bases and J dropped 10; count of bases not matched to a gene: 18. This CDR3 reads CASSLERAGSFYRMEQFF. The CDR3 region has the DNA TGTGCCAGCAGCTTAGAGAGAGCGGGGTCGTTCTATCGAATGGAGCAGTTCTTC.

This clonotype has at least ten counts. This chain connects TRBV7-2 to TRBJ1-3; D ambiguous. Germline V CDR1 and CDR2: SGHTA, FQGNSA. The germline V and J ends were trimmed by 1 base and 3 bases, with 10 bases remaining between them. The CDR3 contains 15 residues. The CDR3 loop is CASSLDAGIGNTIYF. DNA for the CDR3: TGTGCCAGCAGCTTAGACGCGGGGATTGGAAACACCATATATTTT.

This clonotype has at least ten counts. The rearrangement links TRBV20-1 to TRBJ2-2, with TRBD2 identical over 10 bases. V was clipped by 6 bases and J by 6 bases; unmatched bases: 4. Germline V gene data show CDR1 as DFQATT and CDR2 as SNEGSKA (reference sequence). This CDR3 is 13 amino acids long. CDR3 sequence reads: CSAPGLAAGELFF. In DNA form, the CDR3 reads TGCAGTGCCCCAGGACTAGCGGCCGGGGAGCTGTTTTTT.

In its sample, this clonotype was seen many times. The chain links TRBV4-3 to TRBJ1-1; D gene unclear. The V and J ends lost 0 bases and 3 bases respectively, with 11 bases between them. Germline CDR1 and CDR2: LGHNA and YSLEER. CDR3 size: 15 residues. In DNA, the CDR3 is TGCGCCAGCAGCCAAGAAAATAGCCTGGACACTGAAGCTTTCTTT. Translating it yields CASSQENSLDTEAFF.

This clonotype was detected many times. The J gene is TRBJ2-1, the V gene TRBV3-1; D may be TRBD1 (5 bases). Between the trimmed V and J ends, which lost 3 bases and 1 base, there was a span of 7 bases. Germline V lookup: CDR1 LGHDT, CDR2 YNNKEL (reference sequence). The length of the CDR3 is 14 residues. The CDR3 DNA reads as TGTGCCAGCAGCCAGACAGCGTCCTACAATGAGCAGTTCTTC. Amino acid sequence: CASSQTASYNEQFF.

Comments on this clonotype: The CDR3 does not close with the conserved phenylalanine or tryptophan, likely indicating a read error. This sequence joins TRBV4-1 and TRBJ1-1; 8 bases are shared with TRBD1. Germline V gene lookup returns CDR1 MGHRA and CDR2 YSYEKL. With V trimmed by 2 bases and J by 7 bases, 6 bases remained unmatched. The CDR3 is 14 residues long. Here the CDR3 reads CASSQPTGDDEAFY. The DNA of the CDR3 is TGCGCCAGCAGCCAACCGACAGGGGATGATGAAGCTTTCTAT.

The sample holds many counts of this clonotype. V usage is TRBV4-3 and J usage is TRBJ2-3; a possible D gene is TRBD1 (7 bases). The germline V gene encodes CDR1 LGHNA and CDR2 YSLEER. The CDR3 loop spans 15 amino acids. Trimming shortened V by 0 bases and J by 5 bases, and 12 bases separated the two germline ends. CDR3 nucleotides: TGCGCCAGCAGCCAAGATGGAGGGGGCCGAGATACGCAGTATTTT. Translation: CASSQDGGGRDTQYF.

This clonotype showed up many times. The chain joins TRBV29-1 to TRBJ2-1; 8 bases fit TRBD2. The CDR3 consists of 13 residues. Germline V gene sequence: CDR1 SQVTM, CDR2 ANQGSEA. Trimming at V came to 8 bases and at J to 8 bases, leaving 11 bases not matched to a gene. This CDR3 is CSSGGARFDEQFF. CDR3 nucleotides: TGCAGCTCCGGGGGGGCCAGGTTCGATGAGCAGTTCTTC.

This clonotype was recorded at least ten times. The chain uses TRBV5-1 and TRBJ2-1; a possible D gene is TRBD1 (5 bases). Per germline, CDR1 SGHRS and CDR2 YFSETQ. V was shortened by 2 bases and J by 0 bases, with 15 bases between the two germline ends. The CDR3 runs to 17 residues. In DNA form, the CDR3 reads TGCGCCAGCAGCTTCCAACCAGGGCCTAGCTCCTACAATGAGCAGTTCTTC. Protein: CASSFQPGPSSYNEQFF.

This clonotype was seen ten or more times. The V gene is TRBV7-2, the J gene TRBJ2-5; 10 bases agree with TRBD2. V shed 0 bases, J shed 1 base, and the junction held 5 bases outside the gene matches. The CDR3 length is 17 residues. Germline V CDR1 and CDR2: SGHTA, FQGNSA. CDR3 nucleotides: TGTGCCAGCAGCTTAGCGGGAGCGGGGGGGCCCCAAGAGACCCAGTACTTC. The encoded protein is CASSLAGAGGPQETQYF.

A remark on this clonotype: A much larger clone is a single base away; this may be a read error. J is TRBJ2-1 and V is TRBV5-1; weak D call: TRBD1 (6 bases). Trimming pared 6 bases from V and 4 bases from J, leaving 11 bases between. The CDR3 extends over 13 amino acids. Germline CDR1 reads SGHRS; CDR2 reads YFSETQ. The CDR3 DNA is TGCGCCAGCAACCAGGACAGTTACAATGAGCAGTTCTTC. Its protein is CASNQDSYNEQFF. The entire variable domain, with the rest obtained from reference TRBV5-1 and TRBJ2-1, is as follows: KAGVTQTPRYLIKTRGQQVTLSCSPISGHRSVSWYQQTPGQGLQFLFEYFSETQRNKGNFPGRFSGRQFSNSRSEMNVSTLELGDSALYLCASNQDSYNEQFFGPGTRLTVL.